The 30 T cell receptor beta chains reported below all come from one sample, sequenced in a study of blood T cell repertoires in COVID-19. The assay was immunoSEQ multiplex PCR, and TCRdb's table has in-frame clones only and misses some. The sample lists approximately 350,000 clones, around 83% occurring once. Material: PBMCs or T cells enriched from blood (not recorded which). The receptors shown here come from a woman aged 50 to 60 who had recovered from COVID-19.

The genes are TRBV6-4 and TRBJ1-1; tentatively, D is TRBD1 (5 bases). The germline V gene encodes CDR1 MRHNA and CDR2 SNTAGT. CDR3 size: 15 residues. Between the trimmed V and J ends, which lost 6 bases and 1 base, there was a span of 15 bases. CDR3 coding DNA: TGTGCCAGCAGGCCAGAGGACACCCCGAACACTGAAGCTTTCTTT. Protein product: CASRPEDTPNTEAFF.

The chain recombines TRBV30 with TRBJ2-3, with 9 bases matching TRBD2. In germline, CDR1 is GTSNPN, CDR2 SVGIG (reference sequence). Germline trimming cut 0 bases from V and 11 bases from J; bases unmatched to any gene: 9. The CDR3 runs to 14 residues. CDR3 bases: TGTGCCTGGAGTGTAGGTGATAGCGGGAGTCGGCAGTATTTT. Its translation is CAWSVGDSGSRQYF.

The CDR3 is CASSLIGGTGAGYTF. The CDR3 DNA reads as TGTGCCAGCAGCTTGATAGGGGGAACAGGGGCTGGCTACACCTTC. The gene calls are TRBV5-4 and TRBJ1-2; TRBD1 matches 7 bases. This CDR3 is built from 15 residues. V was pared by 1 base and J by 7 bases, with 10 bases of the junction left unmatched. In germline, CDR1 is SGHNT, CDR2 YYREEE (reference sequence).

This chain joins TRBV5-1 and TRBJ2-5; 7 nucleotides agree with TRBD1. With V trimmed by 4 bases and J by 2 bases, 11 bases remained unmatched. Germline CDR1 is SGHRS and CDR2 is YFSETQ. CDR3 length equals 16 residues. CDR3 sequence (DNA): TGCGCCAGCAGCCTACAGACAGGGTTTGGGCAAGAGACCCAGTACTTC. As protein: CASSLQTGFGQETQYF. Based on the CDR3 plus reference TRBV5-1 and TRBJ2-5, the full variable domain is KAGVTQTPRYLIKTRGQQVTLSCSPISGHRSVSWYQQTPGQGLQFLFEYFSETQRNKGNFPGRFSGRQFSNSRSEMNVSTLELGDSALYLCASSLQTGFGQETQYFGPGTRLLVL.

The chain combines TRBV7-9 with TRBJ1-1; D is possibly TRBD1 (5 bases). The germline gives CDR1 SEHNR, CDR2 FQNEAQ (reference sequence). V dropped 3 bases and J dropped 5 bases, with 10 bases sitting between them. There are 13 residues in the CDR3. The CDR3 DNA is TGTGCCAGCAGCTTTCGAGACAGTACTGAAGCTTTCTTT. Translation gives CASSFRDSTEAFF. The whole variable domain, filled in from reference TRBV7-9 and TRBJ1-1, reads DTGVSQNPRHKITKRGQNVTFRCDPISEHNRLYWYRQTLGQGPEFLTYFQNEAQLEKSRLLSDRFSAERPKGSFSTLEIQRTEQGDSAMYLCASSFRDSTEAFFGQGTRLTVV.

The sample holds many counts of this clone. The chain is built from TRBV9 and TRBJ1-4, with D tentatively TRBD1 (5 bases). CDR1 SGDLS and CDR2 YYNGEE come from the germline V gene. The V and J ends lost 4 bases and 8 bases respectively, with 21 bases between them. The CDR3 extends over 16 amino acids. The DNA of the CDR3 is TGTGCCAGCAGCCCTCAAAATCTGGCGGGGCTCGAAAAACTGTTTTTT. This encodes CASSPQNLAGLEKLFF. Combining the CDR3 with reference TRBV9 and TRBJ1-4 gives the whole variable domain DSGVTQTPKHLITATGQRVTLRCSPRSGDLSVYWYQQSLDQGLQFLIQYYNGEERAKGNILERFSAQQFPDLHSELNLSSLELGDSALYFCASSPQNLAGLEKLFFGSGTQLSVL.

The DNA for the CDR3 is TGCAGCGGGGGACAGGTGGACGAGCAGTACTTC. Residues: CSGGQVDEQYF. J is TRBJ2-7 and V is TRBV29-1; 8 bases map to TRBD1. Trimming took 7 bases from V and 5 from J; bases not matched to a gene: 4. The CDR3 covers 11 residues. Per germline, CDR1 SQVTM and CDR2 ANQGSEA.

The chain combines TRBV11-3 with TRBJ2-1; D is unclear. The CDR3 totals 12 residues. Germline CDR1 SGHNT, CDR2 YENEEA. The V and J ends lost 0 bases and 5 bases respectively, with 2 bases between them. The CDR3 region has the DNA TGTGCCAGCAGCTTAGACAACAATGAGCAGTTCTTC. Its translation: CASSLDNNEQFF.

The gene calls are TRBV18 and TRBJ1-4; possible D gene TRBD1, 5 bases. V was shortened by 2 bases and J by 4 bases, with 11 bases between the two germline ends. Looked up from germline, CDR1 is KGHSH and CDR2 is LQKENI. The length of the CDR3 is 15 residues. CDR3 in DNA: TGTGCCAGCTCACCAAACGGGGGTCATAATGAAAAACTGTTTTTT. This sequence encodes CASSPNGGHNEKLFF.

The CDR3, as DNA: TGTGCCAGCAGCCAGGATTCAGGGGACCCTGGCTACACCTTC. Translating gives CASSQDSGDPGYTF. This chain joins TRBV3-1 (or the pseudogene TRBV3-2) and TRBJ1-2; tentatively, D is TRBD1 (6 bases). Germline-derived CDR1 and CDR2 are LGHDT and YNNKEL (reference sequence). The CDR3 contains 14 residues. V was trimmed by 3 bases and J by 7 bases, leaving 15 bases between them.

V and J are TRBV7-2 and TRBJ1-4; no firm D call. The V and J ends lost 0 bases and 7 bases respectively, with 15 bases between them. Germline V gene sequence: CDR1 SGHTA, CDR2 FQGNSA. This CDR3 region has 16 residues. CDR3 sequence (DNA): TGTGCCAGCAGCTTAGCCACAGCAAACCTTATTGAAAAACTGTTTTTT. Amino acid sequence: CASSLATANLIEKLFF.

V and J are TRBV5-5 and TRBJ1-4; 7 nucleotides agree with TRBD1. V shed 5 bases and J 4 bases; nucleotides not matched to a gene: 5. The germline gives CDR1 SGHKS, CDR2 YYEKEE (reference sequence). The CDR3 extends over 14 amino acids. The CDR3 DNA is TGTGCCAGCAGTCGACAGGGAGTTAATGAAAAACTGTTTTTT. Its translation is CASSRQGVNEKLFF.

This rearrangement joins TRBV30 to TRBJ1-5; TRBD1 might be the D (5 bases). The CDR3 is 13 amino acids. V dropped 3 bases and J dropped 7 bases, with 13 bases sitting between them. Germline V CDR1 and CDR2: GTSNPN, SVGIG (reference sequence). This CDR3 is CAWRGRGAQPQHF. The CDR3 coding sequence is TGTGCCTGGAGGGGGAGGGGTGCGCAGCCCCAGCATTTT.

The genes are TRBV29-1 and TRBJ2-7; 9 nucleotides match TRBD2. Germline values: CDR1 SQVTM, CDR2 ANQGSEA. The CDR3 loop spans 14 amino acids. With 6 bases clipped from V and 0 bases from J, the junction kept 6 bases outside the gene matches. The CDR3 is CSVVPSGASYEQYF. CDR3 DNA sequence: TGCAGCGTAGTTCCTAGCGGGGCCTCCTACGAGCAGTACTTC.

This CDR3 is CASSFLSTGLNTEAFF. The CDR3, as DNA: TGTGCCAGCAGTTTCCTCTCCACAGGCCTGAACACTGAAGCTTTCTTT. This chain joins TRBV27 and TRBJ1-1; D is possibly TRBD1 (5 bases). CDR3 length: 16 residues. V gave up 3 bases and J gave up 0 bases, with 14 bases separating them. Per germline, CDR1 MNHEY and CDR2 SMNVEV (reference sequence).

V is TRBV21-1 and J is TRBJ1-2; TRBD1 is the table's D call and was not checked against the DNA. TRBV21-1 represents a pseudogene. The CDR3 runs 15 residues. CDR3 sequence reads: CASSAGTPPNYGYTF. The CDR3 DNA follows: TGTGCCAGCAGTGCCGGGACACCACCTAACTATGGCTACACCTTC.

As concerns this clone: The sample contains more than one DNA sequence encoding this CDR3. The rearrangement links TRBV9 to TRBJ2-1; tentative D call: TRBD2 (6 bases). This CDR3 has 15 amino acids. V lost 3 bases and J 5 bases, leaving 15 bases between the germline ends. Germline assignment: CDR1 SGDLS and CDR2 YYNGEE. CDR3: CASSAPPGLNNEQFF. The CDR3 coding sequence is TGTGCCAGCAGCGCTCCGCCGGGACTCAACAATGAGCAGTTCTTC.

The sample holds one count of this clone. The rearrangement joins TRBV5-1 to TRBJ2-3; TRBD2 might be the D (7 bases). This CDR3 has 15 amino acids. The germline V and J ends were trimmed by 0 bases and 3 bases, with 11 bases remaining between them. In germline, CDR1 is SGHRS, CDR2 YFSETQ. The CDR3: CASSLVEGGTDTQYF. CDR3 DNA: TGCGCCAGCAGCTTGGTCGAGGGGGGGACAGATACGCAGTATTTT.

The V call is TRBV25-1, the J call TRBJ2-1; weak D call: TRBD2 (6 bases). The CDR3 length is 16 residues. Germline lookup yields CDR1 MGHDK and CDR2 SYGVNS. The V and J ends lost 6 bases and 4 bases respectively, with 19 bases between them. The CDR3 loop is CASRGLGAWWYNEQFF. The CDR3 DNA is TGTGCCAGCAGGGGACTGGGAGCCTGGTGGTACAATGAGCAGTTCTTC.

This clone was picked up a small number of times. V usage is TRBV7-3 and J usage is TRBJ2-1; the match to TRBD2 covers 9 bases. CDR1 SGHTA and CDR2 FQGTGA come from the germline V gene. Trimming at V came to 4 bases and at J to 9 bases, leaving 22 bases not matched to a gene. The CDR3 spans 19 residues. In DNA form, the CDR3 reads TGTGCCAGCAGCTGCCCCACAAATAGCGGGAGTGGCACACACGTTGAGCAGTTCTTC. Its translation is CASSCPTNSGSGTHVEQFF. Variable domain in full (rest from reference TRBV7-3 and TRBJ2-1): GAGVSQTPSNKVTEKGKYVELRCDPISGHTALYWYRQSLGQGPEFLIYFQGTGAADDSGLPNDRFFAVRPEGSVSTLKIQRTERGDSAVYLCASSCPTNSGSGTHVEQFFGPGTRLTVL.

This clone showed up just once. The rearrangement joins TRBV11-3 to TRBJ1-1; D is perhaps TRBD1 (5 bases). The germline V and J ends were trimmed by 3 bases and 5 bases, with 10 bases remaining between them. The CDR3 is 13 residues long. Germline lookup yields CDR1 SGHNT and CDR2 YENEEA. The DNA for the CDR3 is TGTGCCAGCAGCTTGGGGCGGGGGACTGAAGCTTTCTTT. Encoded protein: CASSLGRGTEAFF.

J is TRBJ2-7 and V is TRBV11-1; D is undetermined. Per germline, CDR1 SGHAT and CDR2 FQDESV (reference sequence). V was clipped by 3 bases and J by 3 bases, with 9 bases between them. The CDR3 is 13 amino acids. CDR3 protein: CASSFRFSYEQYF. DNA for the CDR3: TGTGCCAGCAGCTTCCGATTTAGCTACGAGCAGTACTTC.

V usage is TRBV7-3 and J usage is TRBJ1-6; D is uncertain. V lost 1 base, J lost 9 bases, and 13 bases lay in between. Germline CDR1 reads SGHTA; CDR2 reads FQGTGA. The CDR3 spans 15 residues. The CDR3 nucleotides read TGTGCCAGCAGCTTAAAAGGTTCCGGAGGTTCACCCCTCCACTTT. It encodes CASSLKGSGGSPLHF.

The genes are TRBV7-7 and TRBJ2-3; D call uncertain. The CDR3 sequence is 13 residues long. CDR1 is SSHAT and CDR2 is FNYEAQ in the germline V gene (reference sequence). Trimming took off 1 base at V and 6 bases at J, with 8 bases between the two ends. The CDR3 region has the DNA TGTGCCAGCAGCTTAGTCGATCGGGATACGCAGTATTTT. Translating gives CASSLVDRDTQYF.

The chain is built from TRBV3-1 (or the pseudogene TRBV3-2) and TRBJ1-1; no clear D. CDR1 is LGHDT and CDR2 is YNNKEL in the germline V gene (reference sequence). The CDR3 spans 14 residues. V lost 0 bases, J lost 1 base, and 6 bases lay in between. In DNA form, the CDR3 reads TGTGCCAGCAGCCAAGATGGCGGGAACACTGAAGCTTTCTTT. Encoded protein: CASSQDGGNTEAFF.

The CDR3 coding sequence is TGTGCCAGCAGCCAGACGGGCAGCCGGGATGAGTACTTC. Amino acid sequence: CASSQTGSRDEYF. The chain uses TRBV6-2 or TRBV6-3 and TRBJ2-7, with D possibly being TRBD2 (5 bases). The CDR3 totals 13 residues. V was pared by 6 bases and J by 11 bases, with 20 bases between. Germline assignment: CDR1 MNHEY and CDR2 SVGEGT.

This clone was recorded many times. This chain connects TRBV6-5 to TRBJ2-5; tentatively, D is TRBD1 (6 bases). The CDR3 has 14 residues. Germline CDR1 reads MNHEY; CDR2 reads SVGAGI. V was pared by 5 bases and J by 5 bases, with 15 bases between. DNA of the CDR3: TGTGCCAGCAGTAGGTTACAGGGTGGGGAGACCCAGTACTTC. Protein product: CASSRLQGGETQYF.

The V call is TRBV5-4, the J call TRBJ2-3; 14 bases agree with TRBD2. CDR3 size: 16 residues. CDR1 SGHNT and CDR2 YYREEE come from the germline V gene (reference sequence). Trimming removed 5 bases from V and 5 bases from J; junction bases left unmatched: 7. The CDR3 reads CASSPTSGRGGDTQYF. Here the CDR3 DNA reads TGTGCCAGCAGTCCGACTAGCGGGAGGGGGGGAGATACGCAGTATTTT.

The chain joins TRBV2 to TRBJ2-3, with TRBD2 matching 8 bases. The germline V gene encodes CDR1 SNHLY and CDR2 FYNNEI. The CDR3 has 16 residues. V lost 4 bases, J lost 2 bases, and 8 bases stayed unmatched. CDR3 nucleotides: TGTGCCAGCAGTGCCCCCCTAGCGGGTCACACAGATACGCAGTATTTT. This translates into CASSAPLAGHTDTQYF.

The CDR3 DNA reads as TGTGCCAGCAGCTTAGGGGCAGGGAGGGAGGATAACTATGGCTACACCTTC. It encodes CASSLGAGREDNYGYTF. J is TRBJ1-2 and V is TRBV7-2; D is perhaps TRBD1 (5 bases). The CDR3 length is 17 residues. Germline lookup yields CDR1 SGHTA and CDR2 FQGNSA. Trimming left V 1 base short and J 1 base short, with 16 bases between.